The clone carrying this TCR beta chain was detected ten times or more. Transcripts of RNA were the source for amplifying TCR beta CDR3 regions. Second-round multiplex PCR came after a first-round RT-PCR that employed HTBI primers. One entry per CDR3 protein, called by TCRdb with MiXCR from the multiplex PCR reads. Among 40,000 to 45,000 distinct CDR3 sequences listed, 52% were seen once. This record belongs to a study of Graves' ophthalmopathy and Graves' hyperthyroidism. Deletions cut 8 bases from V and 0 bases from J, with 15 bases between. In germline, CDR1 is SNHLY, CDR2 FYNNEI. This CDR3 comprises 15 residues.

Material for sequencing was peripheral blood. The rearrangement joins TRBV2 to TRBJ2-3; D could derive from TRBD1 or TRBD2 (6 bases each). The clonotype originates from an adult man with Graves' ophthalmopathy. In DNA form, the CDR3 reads TGTGCCAGCCAACCCGAGGGGGGCAGCACAGATACGCAGTATTTT. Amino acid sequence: CASQPEGGSTDTQYF.